Listed below are T cell receptor beta chains from one sample, sequenced in a study of Graves' ophthalmopathy and Graves' hyperthyroidism. TCRdb passed the multiplex PCR reads through MiXCR, listing each CDR3 protein once. Counted here are fewer than 250,000 distinct CDR3 sequences, around 28% occurring once; the ten biggest clones make up 8.5% to 9.5%. Sequencing used peripheral blood. These TCRs come from a man aged 45-65 years with Graves' ophthalmopathy. Each CDR3 is given without its conserved first and last residue. Each record gives: CDR3 length, V gene, J gene, CDR3 protein.

length: 10; V: TRBV29-1; J: TRBJ2-7; CDR3: SVEGDRAEQY
length: 12; V: TRBV12-3/TRBV12-4; J: TRBJ2-7; CDR3: ASSFGDRNYEQY
length: 13; V: TRBV12-3/TRBV12-4; J: TRBJ1-2; CDR3: ASSPIRTANYGYT
length: 11; V: TRBV12-3/TRBV12-4; J: TRBJ1-3; CDR3: ASSALQIDTIY
length: 15; V: TRBV18; J: TRBJ1-5; CDR3: ASSPGTGEYSNQPQH
length: 12; V: TRBV6-2/TRBV6-3; J: TRBJ2-4; CDR3: ASLSRGQTNIQY
length: 11; V: TRBV5-1; J: TRBJ1-1; CDR3: ASSLVMDTEAF
length: 11; V: TRBV12-3/TRBV12-4; J: TRBJ1-1; CDR3: ASSSRAGTEAF
length: 11; V: TRBV12-3/TRBV12-4; J: TRBJ2-7; CDR3: ASSLEPTYEQY
length: 10; V: TRBV29-1; J: TRBJ1-3; CDR3: SVEAGGNTIY
length: 12; V: TRBV2; J: TRBJ2-5; CDR3: ASSLGTYQETQY
length: 13; V: TRBV12-3/TRBV12-4; J: TRBJ2-5; CDR3: ASSFSLLALETQY
length: 13; V: TRBV28; J: TRBJ1-1; CDR3: ASSSFSIGHTEAF
length: 11; V: TRBV12-3/TRBV12-4; J: TRBJ1-2; CDR3: ASSFEGPYGYT
length: 15; V: TRBV2; J: TRBJ2-2; CDR3: ASSEAGDPLRPGELF
length: 11; V: TRBV6-2/TRBV6-3; J: TRBJ2-7; CDR3: ASSSRPSYEQY
length: 12; V: TRBV6-1; J: TRBJ1-1; CDR3: ASSERSYGPEAF
length: 14; V: TRBV6-1; J: TRBJ2-7; CDR3: ASSEGQSGAGYEQY
length: 13; V: TRBV29-1; J: TRBJ2-4; CDR3: SVVGQTGFKNIQY
length: 13; V: TRBV6-5; J: TRBJ2-7; CDR3: ASSLGQGAFYEQY
length: 11; V: TRBV5-1; J: TRBJ2-7; CDR3: ASSPWGEREQY
length: 11; V: TRBV19; J: TRBJ1-5; CDR3: ASTRTGVQPQH
length: 12; V: TRBV12-3/TRBV12-4; J: TRBJ1-1; CDR3: ASSSRTGNTEAF
length: 11; V: TRBV6-5; J: TRBJ2-5; CDR3: ASSRGYQETQY
length: 14; V: TRBV12-3/TRBV12-4; J: TRBJ2-5; CDR3: ASSSTPPAGEETQY
length: 12; V: TRBV14; J: TRBJ2-6; CDR3: ASSLVSGANVLT
length: 10; V: TRBV11-2; J: TRBJ1-1; CDR3: ASSLSSVEAF
length: 13; V: TRBV11-2; J: TRBJ1-1; CDR3: ASSLRSGVATEAF
length: 12; V: TRBV10-3; J: TRBJ1-1; CDR3: AISDLRGGTEAF
length: 10; V: TRBV29-1; J: TRBJ2-5; CDR3: SVSEGRETQY
length: 13; V: TRBV29-1; J: TRBJ2-2; CDR3: SVEDRTSGTGELF
length: 13; V: TRBV14; J: TRBJ2-5; CDR3: ASSSRDRGKQTQY
length: 12; V: TRBV7-3; J: TRBJ2-2; CDR3: ASSILAGAGELF
length: 13; V: TRBV6-1; J: TRBJ2-2; CDR3: ASSVLAGEAGELF
length: 12; V: TRBV20-1; J: TRBJ2-7; CDR3: SVHQTGPSYEQY
length: 16; V: TRBV29-1; J: TRBJ1-2; CDR3: SVFLGGRGELANYGYT
length: 8; V: TRBV6-2/TRBV6-3; J: TRBJ2-3; CDR3: ASSDRTQY
length: 15; V: TRBV6-1; J: TRBJ1-6; CDR3: ASSEVFGTGINSPLH